What follows are 10 T cell receptor beta chains derived from one specimen sequenced in a study of T cell responses to AZD1222 COVID-19 vaccine (dated by TCRdb to the early 2020s). This specimen's time point label, interpreted: about 28 days (+/-7) after the second vaccine dose. The library was made by the immunoSEQ multiplex PCR assay. TCRdb took this table from immuneACCESS and kept in-frame rearrangements with V and J called. Such tables lack part of the clones; where checked against another copy, unresolved V genes explain under half of the gap, and the rest is unexplained. In this sample the table shows about 110,000 clones, 92% of which occur a single time. Together, the top ten hold over 7% of the sample. The sample in question was peripheral blood, obtained 28 days after the second AZD1222 dose. These receptors were taken from an adult who received the AZD1222 COVID-19 vaccine.

The V gene is TRBV11-2, the J gene TRBJ1-2, with D possibly matching TRBD1 (5 bases). The length of the CDR3 is 15 residues. V was cut by 1 base and J by 4 bases, with 13 bases left in between. Germline V CDR1 and CDR2: SGHAT, FQNNGV. Written as DNA, the CDR3 is TGTGCCAGCAGCTTAGGGGATGACAGCTTCTATGGCTACACCTTC. Translation gives CASSLGDDSFYGYTF. The variable domain in full, completed from reference TRBV11-2 and TRBJ1-2, reads EAGVAQSPRYKIIEKRQSVAFWCNPISGHATLYWYQQILGQGPKLLIQFQNNGVVDDSQLPKDRFSAERLKGVDSTLKIQPAKLEDSAVYLCASSLGDDSFYGYTFGSGTRLTVV.

The CDR3 coding sequence is TGTGCCAGCAGCAAATGGACAGGGGGTTCGTACGAGCAGTACTTC. This translates into CASSKWTGGSYEQYF. The chain uses TRBV7-6 and TRBJ2-7; 10 bases agree with TRBD1. Germline CDR1 is SGHVS and CDR2 is FNYEAQ. The CDR3 has 15 amino acids. V shed 5 bases, J shed 4 bases, and the junction held 8 bases outside the gene matches.

This clone was seen only once. V and J are TRBV5-6 and TRBJ1-1; D is unclear. CDR3 length: 16 residues. Trimming took off 0 bases at V and 0 bases at J, with 12 bases between the two ends. CDR1 SGHDT and CDR2 YYEEEE come from the germline V gene. The CDR3 coding sequence is TGTGCCAGCAGCTTGGTAAAGGATCATATGAACACTGAAGCTTTCTTT. Residues: CASSLVKDHMNTEAFF.

CDR3 DNA: TGTGCCAGCAGACAACAAATTTACGAGCAGTACTTC. Translation: CASRQQIYEQYF. The chain employs TRBV6-5 and TRBJ2-7, with D unresolved. The germline V and J ends were trimmed by 6 bases and 4 bases, with 10 bases remaining between them. Germline V gene data show CDR1 as MNHEY and CDR2 as SVGAGI. The CDR3 has 12 amino acids.

The J gene is TRBJ1-1, the V gene TRBV28; a possible D gene is TRBD1 (5 bases). The CDR3 totals 14 residues. V was pared by 10 bases and J by 4 bases, with 19 bases between. Germline V gives CDR1 MDHEN, CDR2 SYDVKM. This CDR3 is CATTSGEGITEAFF. The CDR3 nucleotides read TGTGCCACCACGTCCGGAGAGGGGATCACTGAAGCTTTCTTT.

This chain connects TRBV10-3 to TRBJ1-5; no clear D. The CDR3 totals 13 residues. Germline assignment: CDR1 ENHRY and CDR2 SYGVKD. Trimming cost V 6 bases and J 8 bases, with 14 bases left between them. The CDR3 reads CAISAGPLEPQHF. As DNA, the CDR3 is TGTGCCATCAGCGCGGGCCCGCTAGAGCCCCAGCATTTT.

This clone was observed a handful of times. The chain has TRBV5-4 and TRBJ2-1, with D perhaps TRBD1 (5 bases). Trimming shortened V by 1 base and J by 9 bases, and 11 bases separated the two germline ends. The CDR3 is 13 amino acids. Germline-derived CDR1 and CDR2 are SGHNT and YYREEE (reference sequence). In DNA, the CDR3 is TGTGCCAGCAGCTTGAGTTCGACAGCTGAGCAGTTCTTC. Its protein product is CASSLSSTAEQFF.

The rearrangement uses TRBV9 and TRBJ2-2; tentative D call: TRBD2 (6 bases). Trimming cost V 0 bases and J 4 bases, with 10 bases left between them. Germline CDR1 reads SGDLS; CDR2 reads YYNGEE. The length of the CDR3 is 15 residues. This CDR3 is CASSVDAGTTGELFF. CDR3 DNA: TGTGCCAGCAGCGTAGATGCGGGAACCACCGGGGAGCTGTTTTTT. Full variable domain (remainder filled in from reference TRBV9 and TRBJ2-2): DSGVTQTPKHLITATGQRVTLRCSPRSGDLSVYWYQQSLDQGLQFLIQYYNGEERAKGNILERFSAQQFPDLHSELNLSSLELGDSALYFCASSVDAGTTGELFFGEGSRLTVL.

This clone was seen a single time. Its ends do not fully match the called genes, so a read error is possible. The chain combines TRBV28 with TRBJ1-2; TRBD1 might be the D (5 bases). The CDR3 runs to 12 residues. The germline CDR1 and CDR2 sequences are MDHEN and SYDVKM. CDR3 sequence: CASSLIETDLRF. CDR3 nucleotides: TGTGCCAGCAGTTTAATTGAGACAGATCTTCGCTTC.

This chain connects TRBV6-6 to TRBJ1-2, with D unresolved. The CDR3 loop spans 13 amino acids. Germline-derived CDR1 and CDR2 are MNHNY and SVGAGI (reference sequence). The ends were cut back, 2 bases at V and 6 bases at J, with 10 bases in the middle. The CDR3 DNA reads TGTGCCAGCAGTTACGGGCCGAGGGATGGCTACACCTTC. It encodes CASSYGPRDGYTF.